This T cell receptor beta chain stems from a study of CD8 T cells in ankylosing spondylitis. Using its own MiXCR run on the 5' RACE reads, TCRdb lists one record per CDR3 protein. The sample contains about 140,000 distinct CDR3 sequences, roughly 8.8% of which appear only once. The table lists this clonotype with a few counts. V gave up 5 bases and J gave up 8 bases, with 13 bases separating them. In germline, CDR1 is DFQATT, CDR2 SNEGSKA (reference sequence). The length of the CDR3 is 12 residues. The sample consisted of synovial fluid, either unsorted or a sorted T cell fraction (not recorded which). This chain joins TRBV20-1 and TRBJ2-1; weak D call: TRBD2 (6 bases). The clonotype comes from a male donor with ankylosing spondylitis. The CDR3 loop is CSAGLTWDEQFF. Written as DNA, the CDR3 is TGCAGTGCTGGACTAACCTGGGATGAGCAGTTCTTC.